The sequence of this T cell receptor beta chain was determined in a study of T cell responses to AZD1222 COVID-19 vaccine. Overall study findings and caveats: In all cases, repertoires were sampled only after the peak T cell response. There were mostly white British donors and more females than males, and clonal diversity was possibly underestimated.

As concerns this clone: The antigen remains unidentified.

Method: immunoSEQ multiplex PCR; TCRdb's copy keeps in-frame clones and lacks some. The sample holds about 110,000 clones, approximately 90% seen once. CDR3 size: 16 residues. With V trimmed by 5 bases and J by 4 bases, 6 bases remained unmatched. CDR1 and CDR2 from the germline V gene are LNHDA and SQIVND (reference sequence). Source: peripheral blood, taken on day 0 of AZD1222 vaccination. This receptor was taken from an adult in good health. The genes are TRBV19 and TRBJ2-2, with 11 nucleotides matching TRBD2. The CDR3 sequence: CASSSIAGGITGELFF. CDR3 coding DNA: TGTGCCAGTAGTTCTATAGCGGGGGGGATCACCGGGGAGCTGTTTTTT. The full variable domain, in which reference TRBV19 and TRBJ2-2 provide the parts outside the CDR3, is DGGITQSPKYLFRKEGQNVTLSCEQNLNHDAMYWYRQDPGQGLRLIYYSQIVNDFQKGDIAEGYSVSREKKESFPLTVTSAQKNPTAFYLCASSSIAGGITGELFFGEGSRLTVL.